The TCR beta chain described here comes from a study of T cells in localized non-small cell lung cancer. Findings and limits, study-wide: The tumor had only one region sequenced, so heterogeneity remains possible. Highest T cell clonality was seen in uninvolved adjacent lung, surpassing that measured in tumor. An association was observed between higher blood T cell density and longer overall survival. Adjacent lung exhibited a median of 57 among the 100 most abundant tumor clones.

Assay: immunoSEQ multiplex PCR; the TCRdb copy retains only in-frame clones and omits some. The sample holds about 29,000 clones, 80% to 90% seen once. Concerning this clone: Its target is unknown.

The sequencing used peripheral blood, collected before any cancer treatment. The sequence was obtained from a woman between 35 and 75 years old with stage I lung adenocarcinoma.

The CDR3 nucleotides are TGCAGCCCCTTCCCTAGCGGGAGGCCATTGGGGGAGCAGTACTTC. Its translation: CSPFPSGRPLGEQYF. The chain combines TRBV29-1 with TRBJ2-7; TRBD2 matches 11 bases. With V trimmed by 8 bases and J by 7 bases, 16 bases remained unmatched. The length of the CDR3 is 15 residues. Germline values: CDR1 SQVTM, CDR2 ANQGSEA.